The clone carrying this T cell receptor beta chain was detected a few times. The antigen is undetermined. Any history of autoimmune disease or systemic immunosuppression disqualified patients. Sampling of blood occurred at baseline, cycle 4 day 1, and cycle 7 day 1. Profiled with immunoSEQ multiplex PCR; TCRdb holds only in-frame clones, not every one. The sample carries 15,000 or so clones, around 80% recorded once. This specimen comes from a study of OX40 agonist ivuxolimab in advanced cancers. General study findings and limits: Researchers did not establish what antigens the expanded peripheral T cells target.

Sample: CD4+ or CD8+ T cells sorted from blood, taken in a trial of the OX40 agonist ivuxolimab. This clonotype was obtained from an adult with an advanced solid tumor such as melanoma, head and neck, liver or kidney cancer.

CDR3 DNA: TGTGCCAGCAGTTTGTATGGGAATCTAGCCTACGAGCAGTACTTC. Amino acids: CASSLYGNLAYEQYF. V usage is TRBV27 and J usage is TRBJ2-7; D not resolved. Germline loops: CDR1 MNHEY, CDR2 SMNVEV (reference sequence). The CDR3 loop spans 15 amino acids. Trimming stripped 3 bases from V and 2 bases from J, with 14 bases between.